This note documents a single T cell receptor (beta chain) sequence. Generated by immunoSEQ multiplex PCR, the TCRdb table keeps only in-frame clones and is missing some. This sample has roughly 17,000 clones, with approximately 90% found just once. This specimen comes from a study of chemoradiotherapy in HPV16-positive cancers. This CDR3 has 10 residues. The germline V gene encodes CDR1 DFQATT and CDR2 SNEGSKA (reference sequence). The sequences come from blood, collected from a patient who underwent chemoradiotherapy. The chain uses TRBV20-1 and TRBJ1-4; D may be TRBD1 (5 bases). This TCR was recovered from a human donor with HPV-associated anogenital cancer. The chain's CDR3 is CREGNEKLFF. The CDR3 DNA follows: TGCAGGGAGGGGAATGAAAAACTGTTTTTT.